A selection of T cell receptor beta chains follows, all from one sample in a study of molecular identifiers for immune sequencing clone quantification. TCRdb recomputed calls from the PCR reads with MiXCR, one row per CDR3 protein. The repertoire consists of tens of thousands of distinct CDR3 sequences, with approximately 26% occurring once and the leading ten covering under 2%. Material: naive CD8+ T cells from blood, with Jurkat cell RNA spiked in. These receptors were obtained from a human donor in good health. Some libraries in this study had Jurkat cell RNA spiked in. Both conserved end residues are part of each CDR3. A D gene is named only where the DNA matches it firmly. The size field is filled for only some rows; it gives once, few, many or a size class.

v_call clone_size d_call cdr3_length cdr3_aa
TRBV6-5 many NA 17 CASSYFVGARSTTEAFF
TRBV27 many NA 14 CASSLRGGTEKLFF
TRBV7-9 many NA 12 CASSSDNQPQHF
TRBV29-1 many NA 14 CSVEFLGSGNTIYF
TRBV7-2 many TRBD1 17 CASSTRQGVVEGYGYTF
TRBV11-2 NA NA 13 CARRPGHSYEQYF
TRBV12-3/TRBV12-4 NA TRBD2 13 CASSFGGTGELFF
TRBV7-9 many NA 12 CASRADSGELFF
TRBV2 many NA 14 CASSEGSALREQYF
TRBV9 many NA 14 CASSVYPDTDTQYF
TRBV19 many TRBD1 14 CATTGESSGNTIYF
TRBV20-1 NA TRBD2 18 CSAGAIPIPGLAAKTQYF
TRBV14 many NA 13 CASSQGLYQPQHF
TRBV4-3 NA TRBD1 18 CASSQVWAGGSGANVLTF
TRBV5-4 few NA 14 CASSLEGGTQPQHF
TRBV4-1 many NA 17 CASSQERAPRNTGELFF
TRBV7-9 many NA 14 CASSYLSVKETQYF
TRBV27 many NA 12 CASSYGLTTFYF
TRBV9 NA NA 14 CASSVADSSYEQYF
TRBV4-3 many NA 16 CASSQDRTASGNTIYF
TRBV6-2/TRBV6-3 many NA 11 CASSYIDEQYF
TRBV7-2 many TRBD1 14 CASSPGQISYEQYF
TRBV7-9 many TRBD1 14 CASSSPTGRHEQYF
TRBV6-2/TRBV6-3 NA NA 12 CASSFGPNEQFF
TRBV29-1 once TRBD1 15 CSLEHWTGENYGYTF
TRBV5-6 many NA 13 CASSLVPGNGYTF
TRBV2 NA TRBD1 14 CASSEGDRVGGAFF
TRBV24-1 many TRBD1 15 CATSQTGPSGTEAFF
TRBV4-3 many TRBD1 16 CASSQDSTGGYNEQFF